The text below deals with one T cell receptor (beta chain). Its cognate antigen is unknown. The data belong to a study of T cell responses to AZD1222 COVID-19 vaccine. Findings and limits, study-wide: After two AZD1222 doses, spike-specific TCR breadth and depth rose versus day 0. Nearly half of spike-specific TCRs reportedly go after variant regions that carry no mutations. At study baseline, merely several AZD1222 recipients were seropositive.

TCRdb's copy holds only in-frame clones and misses some; the assay was immunoSEQ multiplex PCR. The sample includes around 140,000 clones, 85% to 95% of them seen just once. The junction had 4 bases not matched to a gene; V was cut back by 3 bases and J by 4 bases. Germline assignment: CDR1 SGHTA and CDR2 FQGNSA. The CDR3 is 15 amino acids. The input for sequencing was peripheral blood, taken on day 0 of AZD1222 vaccination. This chain links TRBV7-2 with TRBJ2-5; 11 bases align to TRBD2. The TCR was taken from an adult in good health. CDR3 nucleotides: TGTGCCAGCAGCTTGCTAGCGGGGGGTGTAGAGACCCAGTACTTC. Protein sequence: CASSLLAGGVETQYF. The complete variable domain, with remaining parts taken from reference TRBV7-2 and TRBJ2-5, reads GAGVSQSPSNKVTEKGKDVELRCDPISGHTALYWYRQSLGQGLEFLIYFQGNSAPDKSGLPSDRFSAERTGGSVSTLTIQRTQQEDSAVYLCASSLLAGGVETQYFGPGTRLLVL.